This T cell receptor (beta chain) is from a study of cytomegalovirus exposure and HLA in healthy donors. The ends lost 4 bases at V and 1 base at J; junction bases unmatched: 4. Germline CDR1 SNHLY, CDR2 FYNNEI. This CDR3 spans 15 amino acids. PCR used 60 Vbeta primers and 13 Jbeta primers. Generated by immunoSEQ multiplex PCR, the TCRdb table keeps only in-frame clones and is missing some. Among 150,000 to 180,000 clones, roughly 80% were seen once, and the ten largest hold roughly 13%. Sequencing input: PBMCs. This receptor was obtained from a man younger than 40 in good health and CMV-seropositive. This chain uses TRBV2 with TRBJ2-1; 7 bases align to TRBD1. CDR3 in amino acids: CASSALRGSYNEQFF. The CDR3 coding sequence is TGTGCCAGCAGTGCCCTCAGGGGGTCCTACAATGAGCAGTTCTTC.